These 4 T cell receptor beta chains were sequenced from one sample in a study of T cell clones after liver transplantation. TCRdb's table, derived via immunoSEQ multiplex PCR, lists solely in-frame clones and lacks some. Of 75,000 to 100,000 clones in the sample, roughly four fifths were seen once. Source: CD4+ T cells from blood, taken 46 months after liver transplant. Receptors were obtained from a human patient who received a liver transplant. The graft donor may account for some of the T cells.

The CDR3 is CASRIAGRSYEQYF. The CDR3 DNA follows: TGTGCCAGCAGGATCGCGGGTCGATCTTACGAGCAGTACTTC. The V and J genes are TRBV28 and TRBJ2-7, with a weak D call TRBD2 (5 bases). V shed 6 bases and J shed 4 bases, with 16 bases lying between them. The CDR3 has 14 residues. Per the germline V gene, CDR1 is MDHEN and CDR2 is SYDVKM.

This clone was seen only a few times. The CDR3 sequence: CASSLPAVYEQYF. The CDR3 nucleotides read TGTGCCAGCAGCTTGCCGGCTGTGTACGAGCAGTACTTC. The chain has TRBV5-6 and TRBJ2-7; no clear D. The V and J ends lost 1 base and 4 bases respectively, with 9 bases between them. This CDR3 has 13 residues. Germline V gives CDR1 SGHDT, CDR2 YYEEEE.

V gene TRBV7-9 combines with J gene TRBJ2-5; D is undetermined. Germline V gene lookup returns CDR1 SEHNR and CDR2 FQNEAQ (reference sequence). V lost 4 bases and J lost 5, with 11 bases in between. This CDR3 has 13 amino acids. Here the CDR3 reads CASSSGAGETQYF. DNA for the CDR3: TGTGCCAGCAGCTCAGGCGCCGGGGAGACCCAGTACTTC.

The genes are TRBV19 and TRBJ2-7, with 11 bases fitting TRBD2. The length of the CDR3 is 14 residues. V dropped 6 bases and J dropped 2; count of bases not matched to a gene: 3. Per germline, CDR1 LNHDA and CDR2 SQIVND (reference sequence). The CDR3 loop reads CASRLSGRAYEQYF. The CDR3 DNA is TGTGCCAGTAGACTTAGCGGGAGGGCCTACGAGCAGTACTTC.